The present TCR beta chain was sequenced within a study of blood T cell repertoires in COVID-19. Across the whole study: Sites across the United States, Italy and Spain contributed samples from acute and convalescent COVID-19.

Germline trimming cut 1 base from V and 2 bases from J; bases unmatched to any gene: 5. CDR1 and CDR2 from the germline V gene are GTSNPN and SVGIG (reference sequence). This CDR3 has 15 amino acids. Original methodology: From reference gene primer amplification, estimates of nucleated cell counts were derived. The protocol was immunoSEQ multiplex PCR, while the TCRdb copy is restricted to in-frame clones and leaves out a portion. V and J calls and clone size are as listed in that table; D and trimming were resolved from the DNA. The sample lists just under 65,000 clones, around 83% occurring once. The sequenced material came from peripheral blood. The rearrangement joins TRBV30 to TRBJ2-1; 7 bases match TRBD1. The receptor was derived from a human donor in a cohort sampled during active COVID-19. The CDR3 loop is CAWSAPQGTYNEQFF. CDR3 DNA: TGTGCCTGGAGTGCGCCACAGGGGACCTACAATGAGCAGTTCTTC.